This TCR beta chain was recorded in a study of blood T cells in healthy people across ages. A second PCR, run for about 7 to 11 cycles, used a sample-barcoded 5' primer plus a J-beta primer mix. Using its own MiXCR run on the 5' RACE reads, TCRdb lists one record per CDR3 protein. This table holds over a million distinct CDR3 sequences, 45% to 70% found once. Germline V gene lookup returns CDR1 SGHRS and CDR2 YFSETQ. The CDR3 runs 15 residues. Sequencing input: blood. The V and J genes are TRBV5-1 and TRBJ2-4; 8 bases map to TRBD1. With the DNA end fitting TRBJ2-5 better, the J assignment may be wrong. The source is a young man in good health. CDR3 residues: CASSSTPGQVETQYF. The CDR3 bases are TGCGCCAGCAGCAGCACGCCGGGACAGGTAGAGACCCAGTACTTC.